This T cell receptor (beta chain) is drawn from a study of blood T cell repertoires in COVID-19. TCRdb's table, derived via immunoSEQ multiplex PCR, lists solely in-frame clones and lacks some. The sample contains 110,000 to 150,000 clones, approximately 86% of which appear only once. The germline gives CDR1 GTSNPN, CDR2 SVGIG (reference sequence). The CDR3 contains 13 residues. V dropped 5 bases and J dropped 1 base, with 9 bases sitting between them. V is TRBV30 and J is TRBJ1-5; D remains ambiguous. Specimen: peripheral blood. The receptor was derived from an older woman with acute or convalescent COVID-19. CDR3 region: CAWGEMSNQPQHF. The CDR3 nucleotides are TGTGCCTGGGGGGAGATGAGCAATCAGCCCCAGCATTTT.